This passage covers 26 T cell receptor beta chains from one sample sequenced in a study of Graves' ophthalmopathy and Graves' hyperthyroidism. Amplified material comprised TCR beta CDR3 regions derived from RNA transcripts. Amplification began with first-round RT-PCR using HTBI primers, then second-round multiplex PCR was performed. TCRdb used MiXCR to reprocess the multiplex PCR reads, holding one entry per CDR3 protein. In the table there are 600,000 to 700,000 distinct CDR3 sequences, about 41% of which are singletons. The sample comprised peripheral blood. The receptors stem from an adult man with Graves' ophthalmopathy.

The V and J genes are TRBV7-9 and TRBJ1-2; tentatively, D is TRBD1 (5 bases). Trimming left V 4 bases short and J 4 bases short, with 7 bases between. CDR1 SEHNR and CDR2 FQNEAQ come from the germline V gene (reference sequence). The CDR3 spans 12 residues. The CDR3: CASSWDPYGYTF. CDR3 nucleotide sequence: TGTGCCAGCAGCTGGGACCCCTATGGCTACACCTTC.

The rearrangement links TRBV12-3 or TRBV12-4 to TRBJ2-7; 9 bases match TRBD2. The CDR3 is made up of 13 amino acids. J was trimmed by 2 bases and V by 7 bases; bases with no gene match: 3. Written as DNA, the CDR3 is TGTGCCAGCACCAGGACTAGCGCCTACGAGCAGTACTTC. Amino acids: CASTRTSAYEQYF.

A word on this clonotype: Mismatch with germline at one junction end may stem from a read error. J is TRBJ1-4 and V is TRBV20-1; no reliable D call. Per the germline V gene, CDR1 is DFQATT and CDR2 is SNEGSKA (reference sequence). The CDR3 totals 9 residues. The CDR3 nucleotides are TGCAGTGCTAGTGAAGAACTGTTTTTT. This encodes CSASEELFF.

CDR3 amino acids: CASSASRDDYGYTF. DNA of the CDR3: TGTGCCAGCAGTGCTAGTAGGGATGACTATGGCTACACCTTC. The chain carries TRBV25-1 and TRBJ1-2; D is unresolved. CDR3 length: 14 amino acids. Germline CDR1 reads MGHDK; CDR2 reads SYGVNS. V lost 4 bases to trimming and J lost 3 bases, with 12 bases between them.

This rearrangement joins TRBV3-1 to TRBJ1-5, with D unclear. This CDR3 has 14 amino acids. Germline V lookup: CDR1 LGHDT, CDR2 YNNKEL (reference sequence). V lost 1 base and J lost 1, with 5 bases in between. The CDR3 is CASSQVYSNQPQHF. The CDR3 bases are TGTGCCAGCAGCCAAGTTTACAGCAATCAGCCCCAGCATTTT.

On this clonotype itself: A much larger clonotype is one base distant, so this may be a read error. As DNA, the CDR3 is TGTGCCAGCAGTGTTAGCGGGGGGGCACCAGGGACCCAGTACTTC. Its protein is CASSVSGGAPGTQYF. The J gene is TRBJ2-5, the V gene TRBV12-3 or TRBV12-4; 11 positions match TRBD2. J gave up 7 bases and V 5 bases, and 9 bases lay outside the gene matches. The CDR3 spans 15 residues.

Concerning this clonotype: A clone one base away is much larger, so this may be a read error. The J gene is TRBJ2-2, the V gene TRBV7-9; 7 positions match TRBD1. The CDR3 is 15 residues long. Germline values: CDR1 SEHNR, CDR2 FQNEAQ (reference sequence). V lost 2 bases and J lost 7; bases outside the gene matches: 7. CDR3 in DNA: TGTGCCAGCAGCTTACGACAGGGTTCGGACGGGGAGCTGTTTTTT. The encoded protein is CASSLRQGSDGELFF.

The chain combines TRBV20-1 with TRBJ2-5; D may match TRBD1 or TRBD2 (7 bases each). The closer fit of TRBJ2-7 to the DNA end suggests the J call may be wrong. The CDR3 consists of 13 residues. Germline V gene data show CDR1 as DFQATT and CDR2 as SNEGSKA (reference sequence). The CDR3, as DNA: TGCAGTCCTACAGGGGAGGGGGCCTACGAGCAGTACTTC. As protein: CSPTGEGAYEQYF.

The sample holds a few counts of this clonotype. The chain combines TRBV25-1 with TRBJ1-4; TRBD1 is a possible D gene (6 bases). Germline CDR1 and CDR2: MGHDK and SYGVNS. Trimming stripped 2 bases from V and 0 bases from J, with 10 bases between. This CDR3 contains 16 residues. The CDR3 sequence: CASSEQGTATNEKLFF. Here the CDR3 DNA reads TGTGCCAGCAGTGAACAGGGGACGGCAACTAATGAAAAACTGTTTTTT.

This clonotype came up many times. The chain combines TRBV12-5 with TRBJ1-2; no reliable D call. Germline V gives CDR1 LGHNT, CDR2 FRNRAP. This CDR3 spans 13 amino acids. V lost 5 bases and J lost 7, with 14 bases in between. CDR3 in DNA: TGTGCTAGTGGTCGATTCGCTGGTTCTGGCTACACCTTC. Translation: CASGRFAGSGYTF.

This clonotype was detected ten times or more. The chain has TRBV24-1 and TRBJ2-2, with D possibly TRBD2 on 6 matching bases. Trimming took 1 base from V and 3 from J, leaving 11 bases between them. Germline V gives CDR1 KGHDR, CDR2 SFDVKD. This CDR3 comprises 16 residues. CDR3 loop: CATSDFRAGHTGELFF. CDR3 nucleotides: TGTGCCACCAGTGATTTTAGGGCGGGGCACACCGGGGAGCTGTTTTTT.

With regard to this clonotype: Since a much larger clone is just one base distant, this may be a read error. This chain uses TRBV7-9 with TRBJ2-5; 9 bases match TRBD1. CDR1 and CDR2 from the germline V gene are SEHNR and FQNEAQ (reference sequence). The CDR3 spans 16 residues. The chain's CDR3 is CASSLITGGSREAQYF. The CDR3 nucleotides read TGCGCCAGCAGCTTGATTACAGGGGGCTCACGGGAGGCCCAGTACTTC.

The table lists this clonotype with many counts. This chain connects TRBV13 to TRBJ1-4; weak D call: TRBD1 (5 bases). CDR3 length: 15 residues. V dropped 5 bases and J dropped 2 bases, with 12 bases sitting between them. The germline V gene has CDR1 PRHDT and CDR2 FYEKMQ (reference sequence). The CDR3 coding sequence is TGTGCCAGCAGCGATTCACGGGGGACTAATGAAAAACTGTTTTTT. Translating it yields CASSDSRGTNEKLFF.

This clonotype appeared a few times. The chain has TRBV2 and TRBJ1-6, with 8 bases identical to TRBD1. There are 15 residues in the CDR3. CDR1 is SNHLY, CDR2 FYNNEI, per germline. Germline trimming cut 6 bases from V and 8 bases from J; bases unmatched to any gene: 9. CDR3 coding DNA: TGTGCCAGCAGGGCGCGACAGGGGTTGGATTCACCCCTCCACTTT. This gives the protein CASRARQGLDSPLHF.

This clonotype was seen ten or more times. The chain carries TRBV19 and TRBJ1-2, with no clear D. V was shortened by 10 bases and J by 2 bases, with 5 bases between the two germline ends. Germline V lookup: CDR1 LNHDA, CDR2 SQIVND (reference sequence). This CDR3 spans 10 amino acids. The DNA of the CDR3 is TGTGCCACCCGGAACTATGGCTACACCTTC. As protein: CATRNYGYTF.

This chain links TRBV6-1 with TRBJ2-7, with D perhaps being TRBD1 or TRBD2 (5 bases each). The V gene lost 4 bases and the J gene lost 5 bases, with 12 bases spanning the gap. The CDR3 loop spans 13 amino acids. Germline V gene sequence: CDR1 MNHNS, CDR2 SASEGT. CDR3 in DNA: TGTGCCAGCAGTGTATCGGGACGGGACGAGCAGTACTTC. As protein: CASSVSGRDEQYF.

This clonotype occurred a few times. A much larger clonotype is one base distant, so this may be a read error. The chain joins TRBV7-9 to TRBJ1-1; tentatively, D is TRBD1 (5 bases). From germline, CDR1 is SEHNR and CDR2 FQNEAQ (reference sequence). The CDR3 sequence is 13 residues long. The CDR3 is CASRPTANTEASF. CDR3 coding DNA: TGTGCCAGCAGACCGACAGCCAACACTGAAGCTTCCTTT.

The chain uses TRBV29-1 and TRBJ1-2, with a tentative D call TRBD1 (5 bases). V lost 7 bases and J lost 6, with 9 bases in between. Germline CDR1 reads SQVTM; CDR2 reads ANQGSEA. This CDR3 is built from 10 residues. CDR3 bases: TGCAGCGCGGGCAGGGATGGCTACACCTTC. Translated: CSAGRDGYTF.

Many counts were recorded for this clonotype. The chain is built from TRBV29-1 and TRBJ1-1; D is ambiguous. This CDR3 is 14 amino acids long. Trimming stripped 2 bases from V and 1 base from J, with 11 bases between. CDR1 and CDR2 (germline): SQVTM, ANQGSEA. In nucleotides, the CDR3 is TGCAGCGTTGAAATCGCCACTTCGAACACTGAAGCTTTCTTT. Amino acids: CSVEIATSNTEAFF.

The chain links TRBV5-1 to TRBJ1-6; 9 bases fit TRBD1. From germline, CDR1 is SGHRS and CDR2 YFSETQ. Trimming cost V 9 bases and J 9 bases; bases outside gene matches: 10. The CDR3 runs 14 residues. Here the CDR3 reads CATRRGQGVSPLHF. CDR3 coding DNA: TGCGCCACCCGTCGGGGACAGGGAGTTTCACCCCTCCACTTT.

This clonotype showed up just once. The V gene is TRBV2, the J gene TRBJ2-7; D gene uncertain. The J call is doubtful: the DNA matches TRBJ2-1 better. Germline loops: CDR1 SNHLY, CDR2 FYNNEI. There are 10 residues in the CDR3. The CDR3 sequence is CASSWNEQFF. In nucleotides, the CDR3 is TGTGCCAGCAGTTGGAATGAGCAGTTCTTC.

Remarks on this clonotype: This may arise from a read error, as a much more abundant clone is one base away. J is TRBJ2-5 and V is TRBV6-4; possible D gene TRBD2, 5 bases. The CDR3 contains 14 residues. V was pared by 6 bases and J by 4 bases, with 15 bases between. Germline CDR1 is MRHNA and CDR2 is SNTAGT. CDR3 in DNA: TGTGCCAGCAGCACCGTTGCGGGCCGAGAGACCCAGTACTTC. Protein: CASSTVAGRETQYF.

This clonotype was observed at least ten times. The genes are TRBV19 and TRBJ1-5; D uncertain. CDR1 is LNHDA, CDR2 SQIVND, per germline (reference sequence). Between the trimmed V and J ends, which lost 6 bases and 11 bases, there was a span of 17 bases. This CDR3 has 13 amino acids. The CDR3 region has the DNA TGTGCCAGTAGAGCGACGCTGGAAAGGTCCCAGCATTTT. Translated: CASRATLERSQHF.

This clonotype was seen repeatedly, ten times or more. The chain links TRBV29-1 to TRBJ1-2, with D hard to call. Germline V gene data show CDR1 as SQVTM and CDR2 as ANQGSEA. CDR3 size: 11 residues. Between the trimmed V and J ends, which lost 1 base and 2 bases, there was a span of 2 bases. The DNA of the CDR3 is TGCAGCGTTGAAGGCAACTATGGCTACACCTTC. Protein: CSVEGNYGYTF.

This clonotype has just a few counts. V is TRBV4-1 and J is TRBJ1-5; tentatively, D is TRBD1 (6 bases). Per germline, CDR1 MGHRA and CDR2 YSYEKL. CDR3 length equals 16 residues. V gave up 1 base and J gave up 0 bases, with 10 bases separating them. The CDR3 loop is CASSQGGAYSNQPQHF. DNA of the CDR3: TGCGCCAGCAGCCAAGGGGGGGCCTATAGCAATCAGCCCCAGCATTTT.

This chain uses TRBV14 with TRBJ2-5; 9 bases are a match to TRBD1. The assigned J gene may be wrong: the sequence end matches TRBJ2-7 better. CDR1 is SGHDN, CDR2 FVKESK, per germline. The CDR3 runs 15 residues. The CDR3 here is CASSQGTGVTYEQYF. CDR3 in DNA: TGTGCCAGCAGCCAAGGGACAGGGGTAACCTACGAGCAGTACTTC.